This paragraph reports one T cell receptor beta chain. Its antigen is not known. Germline CDR1 SGHRS, CDR2 YFSETQ. V lost 4 bases and J lost 1, with 14 bases in between. CDR3 length equals 15 residues. The record originates from a study of shared clonotypes between healthy human individuals. Broader study findings: Among donors, sharing of clonotypes was expected to be affected by sequencing depth. Sampling used blood alone; tissue repertoires probably differ.

Repertoires were generated with immunoSEQ multiplex PCR, while TCRdb's copy carries only in-frame clones and drops some. The sample holds some 500,000 clones, roughly 78% seen once. Genomic DNA, for the unsorted samples, came from 80 million to 100 million PBMCs. Sequenced input: PBMCs. The source of this sequence is a woman aged 40-49 years in good health. Some clones in this sample may be carry-over from other donors' samples. The chain employs TRBV5-1 and TRBJ2-5, with D tentatively TRBD2 (6 bases). CDR3: CASSRTPEGQETQYF. CDR3 nucleotides: TGCGCCAGCAGCCGGACCCCGGAGGGCCAAGAGACCCAGTACTTC.